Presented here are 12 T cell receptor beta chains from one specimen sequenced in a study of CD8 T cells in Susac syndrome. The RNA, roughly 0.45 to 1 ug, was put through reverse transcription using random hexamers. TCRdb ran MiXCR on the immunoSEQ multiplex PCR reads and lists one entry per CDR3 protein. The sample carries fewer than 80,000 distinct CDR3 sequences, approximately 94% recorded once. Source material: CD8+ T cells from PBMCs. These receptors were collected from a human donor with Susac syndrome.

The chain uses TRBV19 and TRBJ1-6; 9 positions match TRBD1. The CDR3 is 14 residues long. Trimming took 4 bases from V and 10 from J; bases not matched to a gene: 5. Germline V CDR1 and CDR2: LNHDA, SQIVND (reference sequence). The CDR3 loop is CASSRGQGGSPLHF. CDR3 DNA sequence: TGTGCCAGTAGTAGGGGACAGGGAGGATCACCCCTCCACTTT.

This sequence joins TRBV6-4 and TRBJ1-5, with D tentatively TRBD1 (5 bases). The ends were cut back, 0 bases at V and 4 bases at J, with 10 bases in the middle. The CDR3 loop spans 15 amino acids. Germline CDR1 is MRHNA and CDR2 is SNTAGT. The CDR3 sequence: CASSDSKGKNQPQHF. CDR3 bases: TGTGCCAGCAGTGACTCAAAGGGGAAAAATCAGCCCCAGCATTTT.

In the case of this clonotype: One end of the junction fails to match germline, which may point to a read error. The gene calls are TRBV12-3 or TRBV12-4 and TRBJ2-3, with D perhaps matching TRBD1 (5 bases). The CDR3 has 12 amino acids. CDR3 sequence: CASFSPTGTQYF. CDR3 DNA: TGTGCCAGCTTTTCCCCCACAGGTACGCAGTATTTT.

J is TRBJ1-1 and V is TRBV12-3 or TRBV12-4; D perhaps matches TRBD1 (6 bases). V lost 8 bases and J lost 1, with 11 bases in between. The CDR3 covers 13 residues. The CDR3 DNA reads TGTGCCAGCCAACAGGGTAGGAACACTGAAGCTTTCTTT. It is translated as CASQQGRNTEAFF.

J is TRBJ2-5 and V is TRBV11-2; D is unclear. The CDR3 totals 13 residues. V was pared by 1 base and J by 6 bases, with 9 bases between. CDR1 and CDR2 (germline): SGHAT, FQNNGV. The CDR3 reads CASSLGKSQTQYF. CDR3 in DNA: TGTGCCAGCAGCTTAGGGAAAAGCCAGACCCAGTACTTC. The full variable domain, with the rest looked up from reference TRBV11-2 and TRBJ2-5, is EAGVAQSPRYKIIEKRQSVAFWCNPISGHATLYWYQQILGQGPKLLIQFQNNGVVDDSQLPKDRFSAERLKGVDSTLKIQPAKLEDSAVYLCASSLGKSQTQYFGPGTRLLVL.

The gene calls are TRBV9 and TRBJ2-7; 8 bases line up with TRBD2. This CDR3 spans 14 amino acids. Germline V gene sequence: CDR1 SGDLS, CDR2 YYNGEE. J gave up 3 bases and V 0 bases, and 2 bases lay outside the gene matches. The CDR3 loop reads CASSVGSGIYEQYF. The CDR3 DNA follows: TGTGCCAGCAGCGTAGGTAGCGGGATCTACGAGCAGTACTTC.

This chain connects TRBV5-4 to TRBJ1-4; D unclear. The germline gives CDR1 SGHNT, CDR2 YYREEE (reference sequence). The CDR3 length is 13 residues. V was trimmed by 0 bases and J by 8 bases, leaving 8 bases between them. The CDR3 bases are TGTGCCAGCAGCTTGGCTTCTTCGGAAAAACTGTTTTTT. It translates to CASSLASSEKLFF.

CDR3: CASSSPLAYEQYF. The CDR3 nucleotides are TGTGCCAGCAGCTCCCCACTTGCCTACGAGCAGTACTTC. The chain links TRBV11-2 to TRBJ2-7, with D uncertain. Trimming stripped 4 bases from V and 2 bases from J, with 9 bases between. CDR1 is SGHAT and CDR2 is FQNNGV in the germline V gene. The CDR3 is 13 residues long.

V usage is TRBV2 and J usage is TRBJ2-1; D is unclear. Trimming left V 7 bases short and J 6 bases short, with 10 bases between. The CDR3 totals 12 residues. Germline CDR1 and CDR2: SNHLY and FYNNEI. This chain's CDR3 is CASTEDLNEQFF. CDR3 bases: TGTGCCAGCACCGAGGACCTCAATGAGCAGTTCTTC. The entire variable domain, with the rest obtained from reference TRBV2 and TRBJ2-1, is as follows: EPEVTQTPSHQVTQMGQEVILRCVPISNHLYFYWYRQILGQKVEFLVSFYNNEISEKSEIFDDQFSVERPDGSNFTLKIRSTKLEDSAMYFCASTEDLNEQFFGPGTRLTVL.

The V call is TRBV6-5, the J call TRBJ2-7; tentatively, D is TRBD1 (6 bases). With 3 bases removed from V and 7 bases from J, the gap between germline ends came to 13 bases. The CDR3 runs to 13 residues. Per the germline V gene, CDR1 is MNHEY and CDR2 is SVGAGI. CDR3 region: CASSYSGGREQYF. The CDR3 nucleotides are TGTGCCAGCAGTTATTCTGGGGGCAGGGAGCAGTACTTC.

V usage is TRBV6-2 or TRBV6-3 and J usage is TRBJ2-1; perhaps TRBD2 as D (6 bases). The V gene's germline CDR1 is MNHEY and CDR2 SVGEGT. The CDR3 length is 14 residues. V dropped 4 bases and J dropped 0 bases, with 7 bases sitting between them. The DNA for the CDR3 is TGTGCCAGCAGTTTGGGGGGCTCCTACAATGAGCAGTTCTTC. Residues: CASSLGGSYNEQFF.

The CDR3 protein is CASSAGTVDPRTYGYTF. As DNA, the CDR3 is TGTGCCAGCAGCGCCGGGACAGTTGACCCGAGGACCTATGGCTACACCTTC. The chain combines TRBV5-6 with TRBJ1-2, with 7 nucleotides matching TRBD1. J gave up 4 bases and V 4 bases, and 16 bases lay outside the gene matches. The CDR3 sequence is 17 residues long. CDR1 and CDR2 (germline): SGHDT, YYEEEE. Variable domain in full (rest from reference TRBV5-6 and TRBJ1-2): DAGVTQSPTHLIKTRGQQVTLRCSPKSGHDTVSWYQQALGQGPQFIFQYYEEEERQRGNFPDRFSGHQFPNYSSELNVNALLLGDSALYLCASSAGTVDPRTYGYTFGSGTRLTVV.